This T cell receptor (beta chain) was sequenced during a study of graft-versus-host responses after intestinal transplantation. Overall study context: Multivisceral, liver-intestinal, or isolated intestinal transplants were given to recipients.

This clone has only one observation. The repertoire was sequenced with immunoSEQ multiplex PCR; TCRdb's copy has only in-frame clones and lacks some. Of about 1,600 clones listed, more than 55% are singletons. CDR3 length equals 16 residues. The V segment lost 5 bases and the J segment 3 bases; nucleotides outside the gene matches: 12. CDR1 and CDR2 from the germline V gene are SEHNR and FQNEAQ (reference sequence). Study-level points and caveats: The authors found GvH clones in recipient marrow, some appearing first in ileum or blood.

The plating included around 200,000 irradiated, violet-dye-labeled stimulator cells together with around 200,000 CFSE-labeled responder cells. Specimen: alloreactive CD8+ T cells from a mixed lymphocyte reaction culture, collected before transplantation. Noted subset: CFSE-low proliferating T cells sorted from approximately 6-day pre-transplant mixed lymphocyte reaction (GvH or HvG direction). The J gene is TRBJ2-7, the V gene TRBV7-9, with 8 bases aligning to TRBD1. This clonotype originated in a human patient who was an organ donor for intestinal transplantation. The CDR3 sequence: CASSAKAGTGVYEQYF. Written as DNA, the CDR3 is TGTGCCAGCAGCGCTAAAGCCGGGACAGGAGTCTACGAGCAGTACTTC.